This section outlines one TCR beta chain sequence together with its context. This clonotype has more than one count but fewer than ten. No antigen is known for it. Per-base quality was not reported, and no clone a single base away is much larger than it. The source of the sample is a study of blood T cells in healthy people across ages (dated by TCRdb to between 2014 and 2017). Study-wide context: In model experiments, roughly one uniquely barcoded TCR beta cDNA molecule per two T cells was captured by template switching. Age-related changes in TCR beta repertoire diversity were measured in the study by deep sequencing normalized with unique cDNA molecular identifiers. Donors were grouped into four age groups: young (average roughly 17 years), middle-aged (about 40), aged (around 60) and long-lived (just over 80). To avoid experimental bias, donors of different ages were randomly spread across the sequencing lanes. For two donors (one aged 18 to 30 and one aged 80 or older), the study analyzed two additional independent replicas of 1 million unique cDNA reads from the same blood draw. Summary of the overall study and its limitations: Because the CMV infection status of the donors was unknown, age-related changes in expanded clonotypes may potentially have been confounded. Total diversity estimates from one million sequenced T cells were considered lower bounds and underestimates. Observed TCR beta diversity correlated strongly with the percentage of naive T cells measured by flow cytometry. Since profiling was done on bulk unsorted PBMCs, naive and antigen-experienced compartments could not be conclusively compared. As age increased, observed TCR beta diversity per million T cells dropped in a roughly linear way, and a significant reduction was already evident by age about 40. Compared with the aged group, the long-lived group had more naive CD4+ T cells, fewer expanded clones and increased TCR diversity, suggesting age selection.

The receptor library was made with 5' RACE. Sequencing used an Illumina HiSeq 2500. A second 7 to 11 cycle PCR used a sample-barcoded 5' primer and a J-beta primer mix. A template-switch 5' adaptor carrying 12 random nucleotides introduced a unique molecular identifier onto each TCR beta cDNA molecule. Each sample yielded at least 3 million CDR3-containing paired-end reads. The Mint cDNA synthesis kit, primed by a TRBC-specific oligonucleotide, was used to synthesize first-strand cDNA from all RNA. After uracil-DNA glycosylase treatment, a first 18-cycle PCR used universal primers M1SS and BC2_uni_R on all cDNA. In the paper's pipeline: Normalization of each sample was performed by random selection of 1 million high-quality reads, each carrying a distinct molecular identifier. Instead of being binned into consensus sequences, reads that shared molecular identifiers were thrown out. MiTCR, with a Q25 quality threshold and the strictest error-elimination algorithm, was used for CDR3 identification, clonotype clustering and error correction. A nonparametric unseen species model with Euler transformation was used to estimate a lower bound on total TCR beta diversity. The public sequencing data were trimmed at Q25 with fastp and processed into clonotypes with MiXCR by TCRdb, which kept only in-frame beta chains. Duplicate CDR3 protein sequences are folded into a single record with the most common DNA and genes. These V and J calls are TCRdb output, not the study's own analysis. Counted in this sample were over a million distinct CDR3 sequences; 35% to 50% of them appeared once. The ten largest make up 15% to 20% of the sample.

The donors were roughly 40 Caucasian individuals from Russia, aged roughly 6 to 100 years, who were systemically healthy. Approximately 9.3 milliliters of peripheral blood were collected from each donor into EDTA-treated Vacutainer tubes. PBMCs were isolated by Ficoll-Paque density-gradient centrifugation, with at least 6 million obtained per sample. Total RNA was extracted from PBMCs with Trizol reagent, with at least 5 micrograms obtained per sample. The percentages of naive CD45RAhigh/CD27high T cells were determined by flow cytometry on a PBMC aliquot from every donor. The V end loses 5 bases and the J end loses 8 bases, and a stretch of 9 bases separates them. The CDR3, from cysteine to phenylalanine, totals 11 residues. Only the CDR3 DNA stays, 33 bases, in frame from base 1. The germline V gene encodes CDR1 SGHTA and CDR2 FQGNSA.

This chain joins TRBV7-2 to TRBJ1-1; the D gene cannot be resolved reliably. The receptor was isolated from a woman in her sixties or seventies in good health. The sequenced material came from blood. The CDR3 region has the sequence CASSLPAEAFF. The nucleotide sequence reads as follows: TGTGCCAGCAGCCTGCCGGCAGAAGCTTTCTTT.